This TCR beta chain stems from a study of T cell repertoires in cytomegalovirus infection. Overall study: Well-studied HLA-B-restricted epitopes and recently identified HLA-C-restricted epitopes of CMV were both used in the study. The public TCR beta signatures pointed to both CMV infection and matching HLA type. The study's findings and limits: The ex vivo response was dominated by HLA-C-restricted CMV-specific TCR beta clonotypes. CMV carriers having the relevant HLA were flagged by cumulative public TCR beta family frequency.

TCRdb redid the calling of the reads with MiXCR, one entry per CDR3 protein. The profile covers about 160,000 distinct CDR3 sequences, with about a fifth appearing a single time and roughly 25% taken by the ten largest. Germline CDR1 and CDR2: SGHVS and FQNEAQ. The ends lost 1 base at V and 0 bases at J; junction bases unmatched: 3. This CDR3 region has 16 residues. This clonotype has a handful of counts. The antigen is unknown. The chain combines TRBV7-8 with TRBJ2-3, with TRBD2 identical over 8 bases. The receptor comes from a human donor in good health (CMV status not recorded). Some clones in this sample may be carry-over from other donors' samples. The specimen was CD8+ T cells from cultured PBMCs, collected from culture after CMV antigen stimulation. Written as DNA, the CDR3 is TGTGCCAGCAGCTTAGAAGCGGGGGATAGCACAGATACGCAGTATTTT. The encoded protein is CASSLEAGDSTDTQYF.